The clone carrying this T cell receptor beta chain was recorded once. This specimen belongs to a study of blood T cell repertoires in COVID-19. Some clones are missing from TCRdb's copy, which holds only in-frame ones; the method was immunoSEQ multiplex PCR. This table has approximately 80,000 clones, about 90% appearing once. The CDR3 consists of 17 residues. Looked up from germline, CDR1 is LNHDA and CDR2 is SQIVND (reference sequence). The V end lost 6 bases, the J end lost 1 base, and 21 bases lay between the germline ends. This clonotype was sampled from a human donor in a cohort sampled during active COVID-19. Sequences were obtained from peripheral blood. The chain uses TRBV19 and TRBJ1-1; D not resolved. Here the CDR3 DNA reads TGTGCCAGTAGCAGTCCCTCGGGGTCCCATCCGAACACTGAAGCTTTCTTT. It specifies CASSSPSGSHPNTEAFF.